Sequencing of this TCR beta chain was carried out in a study of blood T cell repertoires in COVID-19. Looking at the study overall: Samples taken during acute and convalescent COVID-19 were collected in the United States, Italy and Spain.

Some clones are missing from TCRdb's copy, which holds only in-frame ones; the method was immunoSEQ multiplex PCR. The sample lists hundreds of thousands of clones; 85% to 90% were seen once. V trimming: 2 bases; J trimming: 1 base; junction bases outside the gene matches: 10. The CDR3 is made up of 18 amino acids. Looked up from germline, CDR1 is SNHLY and CDR2 is FYNNEI. Which cohort a participant joined came from the clinical history participants gave. The material sequenced was PBMCs or T cells enriched from blood (not recorded which). This TCR derives from a woman in her 50s who had recovered from COVID-19. The V gene is TRBV2, the J gene TRBJ2-3; 9 bases are shared with TRBD2. The CDR3 bases are TGTGCCAGCAGTGAACCCCCTGTACTAGCGGGCGGCACAGATACGCAGTATTTT. This translates into CASSEPPVLAGGTDTQYF.